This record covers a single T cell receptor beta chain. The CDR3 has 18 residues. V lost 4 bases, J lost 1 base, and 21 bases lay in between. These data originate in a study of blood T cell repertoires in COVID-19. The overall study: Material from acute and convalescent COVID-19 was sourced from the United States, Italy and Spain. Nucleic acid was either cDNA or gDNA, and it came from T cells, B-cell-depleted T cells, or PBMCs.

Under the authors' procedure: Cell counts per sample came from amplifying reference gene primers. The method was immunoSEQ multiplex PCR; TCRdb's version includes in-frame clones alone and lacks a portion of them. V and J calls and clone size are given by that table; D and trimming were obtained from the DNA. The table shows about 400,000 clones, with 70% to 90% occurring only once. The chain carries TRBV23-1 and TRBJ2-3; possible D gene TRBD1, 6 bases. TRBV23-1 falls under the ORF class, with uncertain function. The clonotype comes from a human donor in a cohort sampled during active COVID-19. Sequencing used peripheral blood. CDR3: CASSRSSGSGVGTDTQYF. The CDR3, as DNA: TGCGCCAGCAGTCGATCATCGGGGTCAGGGGTGGGCACAGATACGCAGTATTTT.